A selection of T cell receptor beta chains follows, all from one sample in a study of blood T cells in healthy people across ages. TCRdb passed the 5' RACE reads through MiXCR, listing each CDR3 protein once. The sample lists about 800,000 distinct CDR3 sequences, more than 45% occurring once. The sequencing input was blood. These receptors all stem from a man aged 30 to 39 in good health. CDR3s include the opening cysteine and the closing phenylalanine or tryptophan. D genes are given only for firm matches. Part of the rows lack a size; the others show once, few, many or a class for expanded clones.

>15|TRBV28|NA|TRBJ2-5|NA
TGTGCCAGCAGAACTGACAGGGGAGGGGAAGAGACCCAGTACTTC
CASRTDRGGEETQYF
>13|TRBV15|NA|TRBJ2-1|NA
TGTGCCACCAGCAGAGATGATAGGCGTGAGCAGTTCTTC
CATSRDDRREQFF
>17|TRBV7-6|NA|TRBJ2-1|TRBD2
TGTGCCAGCAGCCCTGGACTAGCGGGAGCATTCGACAATGAGCAGTTCTTC
CASSPGLAGAFDNEQFF
>16|TRBV6-5|NA|TRBJ2-3|TRBD2
TGTGCCAGCAGCTACTTGGGGCGGGGGGCTCCAGATACGCAGTATTTT
CASSYLGRGAPDTQYF
>13|TRBV28|many|TRBJ2-3|NA
TGTGCCAGCCTTCCTGGAGGCGCAGATACGCAGTATTTT
CASLPGGADTQYF
>15|TRBV27|few|TRBJ1-1|NA
TGTGCCAGCAGTTTATTGGGTCCTACGGGAACTGAAGCTTTCTTT
CASSLLGPTGTEAFF
>16|TRBV9|once|TRBJ2-7|TRBD1
TGTGCCAGCAGCGTAGAACGGGACAGGAGCTCCTACGAGCAGTACTTC
CASSVERDRSSYEQYF
>14|TRBV7-2|NA|TRBJ2-5|NA
TGTGCCAGCAGCCCCCGTCCAGGGTGGGAGACCCAGTACTTC
CASSPRPGWETQYF
>15|TRBV12-3/TRBV12-4|NA|TRBJ2-5|TRBD1
TGTGCCAGCAGTTTAGGTCCAGGGGGCTTAGAGACCCAGTACTTC
CASSLGPGGLETQYF
>15|TRBV6-1|NA|TRBJ2-7|NA
TGTGCCAGCAGTGATCACGTGGGGCGCCTGTACGAGCAGTACTTC
CASSDHVGRLYEQYF
>11|TRBV7-9|NA|TRBJ2-3|TRBD2
TGTGCCAGCAGCTTCGGGGGGACGCGGTATTTT
CASSFGGTRYF
>16|TRBV6-2/TRBV6-3|NA|TRBJ2-6|NA
TGTGCCAGCAGTTACGGTCTAAACTCTGGGGCCAACGTCCTGACTTTC
CASSYGLNSGANVLTF
>15|TRBV20-1|NA|TRBJ2-1|NA
TGCAGTGCTAGAGATCGAGCGGCCACCTACAATGAGCAGTTCTTC
CSARDRAATYNEQFF
>15|TRBV5-8|once|TRBJ1-1|NA
TGTGCCAGCAGCTTGTTGGCCGGGTTGAACGCTGAAGCTTTCTTT
CASSLLAGLNAEAFF
>17|TRBV3-1|NA|TRBJ2-2|NA
TGTGCCAGCAGTTACAAGGCTACAGGGATATCGTCCGGGGAGCTGTTTTTT
CASSYKATGISSGELFF
>16|TRBV5-1|few|TRBJ1-2|TRBD1
TGCGCCAGCAGCCCGACGAAGGACAGGGCAAACTATGGCTACACCTTC
CASSPTKDRANYGYTF
>15|TRBV11-2|few|TRBJ2-5|NA
TGTGCCAGCAGCTTAAATGCAGGCCTTTCAGAGACCCAGTACTTC
CASSLNAGLSETQYF
>16|TRBV7-2|once|TRBJ2-6|NA
TGTGCCAGCACCCCTTACGGCGGCGCTGGGGCCAACGTCCTGACTTTC
CASTPYGGAGANVLTF
>13|TRBV9|few|TRBJ2-5|NA
TGTGCCAGCAGCGTAGATCCCAGCGAGACCCAGTACTTC
CASSVDPSETQYF
>15|TRBV7-8|NA|TRBJ2-1|NA
TGTGCCAGCAGCGAAAACATTCTCCCCTACAATGAGCAGTTCTTC
CASSENILPYNEQFF
>16|TRBV15|NA|TRBJ2-5|TRBD2
TGTGCCACCAGCAGACGGACTAGCGGTCAGGGAGAGACCCAGTACTTC
CATSRRTSGQGETQYF
>11|TRBV7-9|NA|TRBJ1-1|NA
TGTGCCAGCAGAGAACGAGGTGAAGCTTTCTTT
CASRERGEAFF
>15|TRBV6-1|few|TRBJ2-7|TRBD1
TGTGCCAGCAGTGAAAACTGGGGGACAGGGGGCGAGCAGTACTTC
CASSENWGTGGEQYF
>13|TRBV25-1|few|TRBJ2-1|TRBD2
TGTGCCAGTAAAGCGGGGGGCCTCGGTGAGCAGTTCTTC
CASKAGGLGEQFF
>18|TRBV6-5|NA|TRBJ1-1|NA
TGTGCCAGCAGTTACTCACTAAATAGACAGCTCGCGAACACTGAAGCTTTCTTT
CASSYSLNRQLANTEAFF
>14|TRBV7-9|few|TRBJ2-1|TRBD2
TGTGCCAGCAGCTTTTGGACTAGTGACAATGAGCAGTTCTTC
CASSFWTSDNEQFF
>15|TRBV4-2|NA|TRBJ2-1|NA
TGTGCCAGCAGCCACCGGGACATCTCCGATTATGAGCAGTTCTTC
CASSHRDISDYEQFF
>15|TRBV2|many|TRBJ2-5|TRBD1
TGTGCCAGCAGTGCCAACCTGGGACAGCTAAGCACGCAGTACTTC
CASSANLGQLSTQYF
>17|TRBV11-2|NA|TRBJ2-5|NA
TGTGCCAGCAGCTCCCTGCGCGGCCCGGAGGGAATGGAGACCCAGTACTTC
CASSSLRGPEGMETQYF
>14|TRBV12-3/TRBV12-4|NA|TRBJ2-3|NA
TGTGCCAGCAGTTTAAATGTTGGACGCTGGGTGCAGTATTTT
CASSLNVGRWVQYF
>14|TRBV4-3|few|TRBJ2-4|NA
TGCGCCAGCAGCCAAGATCCGGAGGGAAACATTCAGTACTTC
CASSQDPEGNIQYF
>16|TRBV5-1|NA|TRBJ2-7|NA
TGCGCCAGCAGCTTGGCCGGGATCAGTCACCCAAGCGAGCAGTACTTC
CASSLAGISHPSEQYF
>16|TRBV20-1|once|TRBJ1-2|TRBD1
TGCAGTGCTAGAGATTGGGTCGGACAGGGACACTATGGCTACACCTTC
CSARDWVGQGHYGYTF
>14|TRBV7-9|NA|TRBJ1-1|NA
TGTGCCAGCAGCACGGGGACATCGAACACTGAAGCTTTCTTT
CASSTGTSNTEAFF
>14|TRBV20-1|few|TRBJ2-7|TRBD2
TGCAGTGCTAGACTAGCGGGCTTCTCCTACGAGCAGTACTTC
CSARLAGFSYEQYF
>12|TRBV12-3/TRBV12-4|NA|TRBJ2-7|NA
TGTGCCAGCAGTCGCAGGGCCTACGAGCAGTACTTC
CASSRRAYEQYF
>17|TRBV28|NA|TRBJ2-7|NA
TGTGCCAGCAGTCCTTCTAACCGCGGGACCATTACCTACGAGCAGTACTTC
CASSPSNRGTITYEQYF
>14|TRBV20-1|NA|TRBJ2-1|NA
TGCAGTGCTAGGGGGGGCCCGGCCTACAATGAGCAGTTCTTC
CSARGGPAYNEQFF
>14|TRBV6-5|NA|TRBJ2-7|NA
TGTGCCAGCAGTTACAAAGACGCCCGCTACGAGCAGTACTTC
CASSYKDARYEQYF
>15|TRBV7-3|few|TRBJ2-3|TRBD1
TGTGCCAGCAGCTCCGGACAGGGTAGAACAGATACGCAGTATTTT
CASSSGQGRTDTQYF
>16|TRBV7-3|NA|TRBJ2-1|TRBD2
TGTGCCAGCAGCCCGGGTGGGACTAGCGGGTCTGGTGAGCAGTTCTTC
CASSPGGTSGSGEQFF
>15|TRBV4-2|NA|TRBJ2-5|TRBD2
TGTGCCAGCAGCCAAACCGCTGGCGGGAGGGAGACCCAGTACTTC
CASSQTAGGRETQYF
>13|TRBV7-2|NA|TRBJ2-7|TRBD1
TGTGCCAGCAGCGCCTGGACAGGTTACGAGCAGTACTTC
CASSAWTGYEQYF
>14|TRBV29-1|NA|TRBJ2-5|NA
TGCAGCGTTGAAGAAAGACAGGGAGGGGAGACCCAGTACTTC
CSVEERQGGETQYF
>14|TRBV20-1|few|TRBJ2-1|TRBD2
TGCAGTGCTAGTCCACTAGCGGGAGGGCGTGAGCAGTTCTTC
CSASPLAGGREQFF
>14|TRBV7-9|once|TRBJ2-3|NA
TGTGCCAGCAGCTTTGTGTGGAGCACAGATACGCAGTATTTT
CASSFVWSTDTQYF
>14|TRBV6-2/TRBV6-3|NA|TRBJ2-7|TRBD2
TGTGCCAGCAGTTACGGGACTAGCGTCTACGAGCAGTACTTC
CASSYGTSVYEQYF
>15|TRBV20-1|NA|TRBJ2-3|NA
TGCAGTGCTAGAGTTTCGGCGGGGGCAACAGATACGCAGTATTTT
CSARVSAGATDTQYF
>12|TRBV6-1|NA|TRBJ1-1|NA
TGTACCAGCAGTGAGAGAACAGGGAAGGCTTTCTTT
CTSSERTGKAFF
>17|TRBV4-2|few|TRBJ2-7|TRBD1
TGTGCCAGCAGCCAAGAAGGCCAAAAGGGACAGTTGTACGAGCAGTACTTC
CASSQEGQKGQLYEQYF
>13|TRBV20-1|few|TRBJ2-4|NA
TGCAGTGCTAGTGTGACGGGGAAAAACATTCAGTACTTC
CSASVTGKNIQYF
>14|TRBV4-1|NA|TRBJ2-3|NA
TGCGCCAGCAGCCAACCCTCAGGGGCTGATACGCAGTATTTT
CASSQPSGADTQYF
>14|TRBV7-2|few|TRBJ2-5|TRBD2
TGTGCCAGCAGCTTCGCGGGGGGGGATGAGACCCAGTACTTC
CASSFAGGDETQYF
>15|TRBV12-3/TRBV12-4|NA|TRBJ2-1|TRBD2
TGTGCCAGCAGTCAGCTAGCGGGAGGGCGGAATGAGCAGTTCTTC
CASSQLAGGRNEQFF
>13|TRBV29-1|NA|TRBJ1-1|NA
TGCAGCGTCGTATACAGGGCTGGCACTGAAGCTTTCTTT
CSVVYRAGTEAFF
>15|TRBV6-5|NA|TRBJ1-6|NA
TGTGCCAGCAGTTACTGGACCCTCGGGGAAACACCCCTCCACTTT
CASSYWTLGETPLHF
>17|TRBV5-6|NA|TRBJ2-7|TRBD1
TGTGCCAGCAGCTTGATATATCCGACAGGGATGAGCTACGAGCAGTACTTC
CASSLIYPTGMSYEQYF
>12|TRBV10-3|NA|TRBJ1-2|NA
TGTGCCATCAGTGAGCCCCTGAGTGGCTACACCTTC
CAISEPLSGYTF
>13|TRBV6-5|NA|TRBJ1-1|NA
TGTGCCAGCAGTTACGGGGGGATGACTGAAGCTTTCTTT
CASSYGGMTEAFF